The clone carrying this T cell receptor beta chain appeared many times. Antigen specificity is unknown. The whole isolated RNA underwent reverse transcription, so sequencing captured expressed TCRB transcripts. Naive, central memory and regulatory T cell samples averaged approximately 3.8 million reads. Clones were sequenced by immunoSEQ multiplex PCR, and TCRdb holds only the in-frame ones, with some missing. The table records about 290,000 clones, roughly 8% of them present only once. The sample comes from a study of beta chain features in type 1 diabetes. Study outcomes and limitations: TCRB repertoires of naive, central memory and Treg cells appeared more similar among patients than among healthy donors.

CDR1 and CDR2 (germline): SGHNT, YYREEE (reference sequence). The CDR3 totals 15 residues. The V gene lost 4 bases and the J gene lost 5 bases, with 15 bases spanning the gap. The sequencing sample was made of central memory CD4+ T cells from blood. This receptor was obtained from a woman aged 18-30 years in good health. The chain combines TRBV5-4 with TRBJ1-4, with D maybe TRBD1 (5 bases). The CDR3 DNA reads as TGTGCCAGCAGCGAGACCAGGGAACCAAATGAAAAACTGTTTTTT. This codes for CASSETREPNEKLFF.